The 9 T cell receptor beta chains below all came from one sample that was sequenced in a study of regulatory T cells in long-lasting Graves disease (dated by TCRdb to the early 2020s). Receptor libraries were prepared by multiplex PCR. The instrument given in TCRdb is Illumina HiSeq 4000. CDR3 regions were amplified by Arm-PCR with iRepertoire HTBI primers to construct TCR beta libraries. TCRdb's own reprocessing of the public reads used fastp at Q25 and MiXCR and kept productive beta chains. A single entry per CDR3 protein holds the most common genes and DNA from its merged rows. Across this sample there are approximately 480,000 distinct CDR3 sequences, with about a sixth seen only once. Over 9% of the sample is taken by the ten largest. The sample's time point label, decoded: newly diagnosed GD, antithyroid drugs for less than 3 months. RNA was extracted from PBMCs in TRIzol for both TCR sequencing and RNA sequencing.

The same sample was also used in a study of T cells in Graves' hyperthyroidism and ophthalmopathy.

The sample in question was peripheral blood mononuclear cells (PBMCs), obtained at new diagnosis, from a patient treated with antithyroid drugs. Source of these receptors: a man aged 35-49 years with Graves disease. Donor details come from another sample of the same person, matched by shared clones.

This clonotype was seen only once. The rearrangement links TRBV6-1 to TRBJ2-4; 9 bases align to TRBD1. The germline V gene has CDR1 MNHNS and CDR2 SASEGT. Germline trimming cut 7 bases from V and 1 base from J; bases unmatched to any gene: 17. The CDR3 runs to 19 residues. The CDR3 loop reads CASTRSEGQGNLAKNIQYF. The DNA for the CDR3 is TGTGCCAGCACCCGGTCCGAGGGACAGGGAAACTTGGCCAAAAACATTCAGTACTTC.

This clonotype was found many times. The V gene is TRBV11-2, the J gene TRBJ2-5; 9 nucleotides match TRBD2. Looked up from germline, CDR1 is SGHAT and CDR2 is FQNNGV. Unmatched junction bases numbered 13, after V lost 5 bases and J lost 3 bases. This CDR3 spans 17 amino acids. CDR3 sequence reads: CASSLRWAGGPEETQYF. The CDR3 DNA reads as TGTGCCAGCAGCCTCCGTTGGGCGGGAGGGCCGGAAGAGACCCAGTACTTC.

This clonotype was counted at least ten times. The V and J genes are TRBV20-1 and TRBJ2-3; D perhaps matches TRBD2 (6 bases). The CDR3 consists of 13 residues. Germline CDR1 and CDR2: DFQATT and SNEGSKA (reference sequence). The V and J ends lost 3 bases and 7 bases respectively, with 14 bases between them. The CDR3 reads CSASARLVNTQYF. The CDR3 DNA follows: TGCAGTGCTAGTGCACGACTAGTTAATACGCAGTATTTT.

Turning to this clonotype: A much larger clone lies a single base off, so this may be a read error. The rearrangement links TRBV18 to TRBJ2-3; 7 positions agree with TRBD1. Germline V CDR1 and CDR2: KGHSH, LQKENI. Trimming removed 5 bases from V and 2 bases from J; junction bases left unmatched: 7. The CDR3 loop spans 15 amino acids. DNA for the CDR3: TGTGCCAGCTCAACCTTCGGACAGGCCACAGATACGCAGTATTTT. Translating it yields CASSTFGQATDTQYF. The entire variable domain, with the rest obtained from reference TRBV18 and TRBJ2-3, is as follows: NAGVMQNPRHLVRRRGQEARLRCSPMKGHSHVYWYRQLPEEGLKFMVYLQKENIIDESGMPKERFSAEFPKEGPSILRIQQVVRGDSAAYFCASSTFGQATDTQYFGPGTRLTVL.

This clonotype has ten or more counts. CDR3: CSAREGRETQYF. The CDR3 nucleotides are TGCAGTGCTAGAGAGGGGAGGGAGACCCAGTACTTC. The V and J genes are TRBV20-1 and TRBJ2-5, with D perhaps TRBD2 (6 bases). Trimming left V 0 bases short and J 5 bases short, with 7 bases between. The CDR3 extends over 12 amino acids. Germline CDR1 reads DFQATT; CDR2 reads SNEGSKA (reference sequence).

The chain uses TRBV6-1 and TRBJ1-2, with D hard to call. Germline-derived CDR1 and CDR2 are MNHNS and SASEGT. The CDR3 runs 15 residues. Trimming removed 1 base at V and 0 bases at J, with 9 bases between. The CDR3 reads CASSEEAASNYGYTF. The DNA for the CDR3 is TGTGCCAGCAGTGAAGAAGCAGCCTCTAACTATGGCTACACCTTC.

This clonotype was found once. The chain joins TRBV3-1 to TRBJ1-1; 11 positions agree with TRBD1. Unmatched junction bases numbered 3, after V lost 1 base and J lost 5 bases. This CDR3 has 15 residues. Per germline, CDR1 LGHDT and CDR2 YNNKEL (reference sequence). The CDR3 sequence: CASSQGGTGGTEAFF. The CDR3, as DNA: TGTGCCAGCAGCCAAGGGGGGACAGGGGGTACTGAAGCTTTCTTT.

At least ten counts were recorded for this clonotype. The chain combines TRBV4-1 with TRBJ1-1, with D tentatively TRBD1 (5 bases). The germline V and J ends were trimmed by 3 bases and 4 bases, with 12 bases remaining between them. CDR1 is MGHRA and CDR2 is YSYEKL in the germline V gene. The CDR3 runs to 14 residues. CDR3 sequence reads: CASSQEQDRTEAFF. The CDR3 DNA reads as TGCGCCAGCAGCCAGGAACAGGACCGCACTGAAGCTTTCTTT.

This clonotype was seen ten or more times. The chain is built from TRBV10-3 and TRBJ2-7; 7 bases are a match to TRBD1. Germline lookup yields CDR1 ENHRY and CDR2 SYGVKD. The CDR3 contains 15 residues. J lost 0 bases, V lost 3 bases, and 5 bases had no gene match. CDR3 DNA sequence: TGTGCCATCAGTGATCGGGACAGAAGCTCCTACGAGCAGTACTTC. This encodes CAISDRDRSSYEQYF.